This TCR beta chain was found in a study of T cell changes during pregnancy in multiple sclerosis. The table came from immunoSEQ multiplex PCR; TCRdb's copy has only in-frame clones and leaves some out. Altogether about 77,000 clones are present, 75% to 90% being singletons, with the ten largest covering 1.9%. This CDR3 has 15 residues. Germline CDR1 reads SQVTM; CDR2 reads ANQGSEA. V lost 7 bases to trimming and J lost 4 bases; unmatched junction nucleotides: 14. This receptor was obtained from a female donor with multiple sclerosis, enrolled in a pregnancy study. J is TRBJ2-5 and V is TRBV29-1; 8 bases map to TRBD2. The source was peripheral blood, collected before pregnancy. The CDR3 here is CSAGGDRGGPETQYF. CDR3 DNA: TGCAGCGCCGGGGGCGACCGGGGGGGCCCAGAGACCCAGTACTTC.